The 13 T cell receptor beta chains below come from one sample, sequenced in a study of T cells in Graves' hyperthyroidism and ophthalmopathy. Researchers amplified the TCR beta CDR3 regions from RNA transcripts. The TCR CDR3 was amplified in a first-round RT-PCR using the HTBI primer set. TCRdb fed the multiplex PCR reads into MiXCR, producing one record per CDR3 protein. The table records about 560,000 distinct CDR3 sequences, around 13% of them present only once. What was sequenced was blood. The source is a woman aged 40 to 50 with Graves' hyperthyroidism.

The chain has TRBV6-5 and TRBJ1-3; tentative D call: TRBD1 (5 bases). Germline CDR1 is MNHEY and CDR2 is SVGAGI. Trimming took 4 bases from V and 0 from J, leaving 7 bases between them. This CDR3 spans 14 amino acids. The CDR3 protein is CASSLDTSGNTIYF. The CDR3 DNA follows: TGTGCCAGCAGTTTGGACACCTCTGGAAACACCATATATTTT.

This clonotype was detected a few times. The V call is TRBV29-1, the J call TRBJ1-2, with D unclear. The germline V gene has CDR1 SQVTM and CDR2 ANQGSEA. Trimming cost V 7 bases and J 2 bases, with 8 bases left between them. CDR3 size: 11 residues. This CDR3 is CSARENYGYTF. The CDR3 DNA is TGCAGCGCTCGGGAAAACTATGGCTACACCTTC.

This clonotype showed up many times. The rearrangement joins TRBV5-1 to TRBJ2-3; D is perhaps TRBD2 (6 bases). Looked up from germline, CDR1 is SGHRS and CDR2 is YFSETQ. Between the trimmed V and J ends, which lost 6 bases and 0 bases, there was a span of 14 bases. The CDR3 runs to 15 residues. The CDR3 region is CASTFASGSTDTQYF. In DNA form, the CDR3 reads TGCGCCAGCACATTTGCAAGCGGGAGCACAGATACGCAGTATTTT.

This clonotype was detected many times. The CDR3 sequence is CASSLGLAGSADTQYF. The DNA of the CDR3 is TGTGCCAGCAGCCTCGGACTAGCGGGAAGCGCAGATACGCAGTATTTT. This sequence joins TRBV11-3 and TRBJ2-3, with 12 nucleotides matching TRBD2. J lost 4 bases, V lost 5 bases, and 7 bases had no gene match. This CDR3 region has 16 residues. Germline V gene lookup returns CDR1 SGHNT and CDR2 YENEEA.

The sample holds many counts of this clonotype. This chain joins TRBV3-1 and TRBJ1-1; no firm D call. Trimming removed 1 base at V and 6 bases at J, with 12 bases between. Looked up from germline, CDR1 is LGHDT and CDR2 is YNNKEL (reference sequence). This CDR3 contains 14 residues. Here the CDR3 DNA reads TGTGCCAGCAGCCAAGGGGCGGGGATCCCTGAAGCTTTCTTT. This sequence encodes CASSQGAGIPEAFF.

This clonotype was found many times. The rearrangement joins TRBV10-3 to TRBJ1-6; D is unclear. The germline V gene has CDR1 ENHRY and CDR2 SYGVKD. The V gene lost 3 bases and the J gene lost 10 bases, with 7 bases spanning the gap. The CDR3 contains 12 residues. As DNA, the CDR3 is TGTGCCATCAGTGACGAGAAGTCACCCCTCCACTTT. This codes for CAISDEKSPLHF.

This clonotype was seen repeatedly, ten times or more. The J gene is TRBJ1-2, the V gene TRBV27; TRBD1 aligns across 9 bases. This CDR3 contains 14 residues. The ends lost 7 bases at V and 5 bases at J; junction bases unmatched: 8. From germline, CDR1 is MNHEY and CDR2 SMNVEV (reference sequence). DNA for the CDR3: TGTGCCAGCACTAGAGTGGGGACAGGGTATGGCTACACCTTC. Translation gives CASTRVGTGYGYTF.

This chain uses TRBV5-4 with TRBJ2-3; 11 nucleotides agree with TRBD2. Germline V gene lookup returns CDR1 SGHNT and CDR2 YYREEE (reference sequence). The CDR3 sequence is 18 residues long. V lost 4 bases to trimming and J lost 0 bases; unmatched junction nucleotides: 10. CDR3 amino acids: CASSPTTSGETSTDTQYF. CDR3 coding DNA: TGTGCCAGCAGCCCAACGACTAGCGGGGAAACTAGCACAGATACGCAGTATTTT.

About this clonotype: At one end the junction does not follow the germline gene, possibly because of a read error. This chain joins TRBV6-4 and TRBJ2-5; 7 bases agree with TRBD1. CDR3 length equals 13 residues. Germline lookup yields CDR1 MRHNA and CDR2 SNTAGT. Here the CDR3 reads CAGSAARGETQYF. The CDR3 DNA follows: TGTGCCGGCAGTGCAGCCAGGGGGGAGACCCAGTACTTC.

There are many counts of this clonotype. The chain joins TRBV6-2 or TRBV6-3 to TRBJ2-7; 7 bases are a match to TRBD1. CDR3 length: 14 amino acids. Germline V lookup: CDR1 MNHEY, CDR2 SVGEGT. The trim removed 3 bases at V and 3 bases at J, leaving 5 bases unmatched. CDR3: CASSYGTENYEQYF. CDR3 DNA: TGTGCCAGCAGTTATGGGACAGAAAACTACGAGCAGTACTTC.

This chain joins TRBV4-2 and TRBJ2-5; D might be TRBD2 (5 bases). V lost 9 bases and J 5 bases, leaving 25 bases between the germline ends. Germline-derived CDR1 and CDR2 are LGHNA and YNFKEQ. The CDR3 sequence is 16 residues long. The CDR3 DNA reads TGTGCCAGATCTGACGGGGAACCCTCGTTTGTGGAGACCCAGTACTTC. This sequence encodes CARSDGEPSFVETQYF.

This clonotype was recorded at least ten times. The chain employs TRBV28 and TRBJ2-7; weak D call: TRBD2 (6 bases). Germline-derived CDR1 and CDR2 are MDHEN and SYDVKM. This CDR3 contains 16 residues. V lost 6 bases to trimming and J lost 1 base, with 19 bases between them. In DNA form, the CDR3 reads TGTGCCAGCAGCCGGGACGCCACCGGGGGTTCCTACGAGCAGTACTTC. Residues: CASSRDATGGSYEQYF.

This clonotype was seen ten or more times. The chain has TRBV7-9 and TRBJ2-7; D may be TRBD1 or TRBD2 (5 bases each). CDR3 length equals 15 residues. V was pared by 5 bases and J by 6 bases, with 20 bases between. From germline, CDR1 is SEHNR and CDR2 FQNEAQ (reference sequence). The CDR3 here is CASSAGRGADAEQYF. The CDR3 coding sequence is TGTGCCAGCAGCGCCGGACGAGGGGCGGATGCCGAGCAGTACTTC.